This T cell receptor beta chain derives from a study of T cell responses to AZD1222 COVID-19 vaccine. Findings of the study overall: The donor cohort was predominantly white British with a female majority, and clonal diversity may have been underestimated. Spike-wide coverage was observed for vaccine-associated CD4 TCRs, with dominant responses at 160-218 and 743-854.

With respect to this clone: Its antigen is not identified.

CDR1 LNHDA and CDR2 SQIVND come from the germline V gene (reference sequence). The CDR3 sequence is 14 residues long. The J segment lost 1 base and the V segment lost 7 bases, leaving 3 bases of the junction unmatched. Using immunoSEQ multiplex PCR, the repertoire was profiled, and TCRdb retains in-frame clones only, with some absent. The table has about 86,000 clones, about 78% seen once. The chain has TRBV19 and TRBJ1-5; 8 nucleotides align to TRBD1. The TCR sequence derives from an adult in good health. The sample here was peripheral blood, taken on day 0 of AZD1222 vaccination. DNA of the CDR3: TGTGCCAGTATTAGGACAGGGAGCAATCAGCCCCAGCATTTT. Translating gives CASIRTGSNQPQHF.